This is a list of T cell receptor beta chains from one sample in a study of T cells after posttransplantation cyclophosphamide. The repertoire was sequenced with immunoSEQ multiplex PCR; TCRdb's copy has only in-frame clones and lacks some. Among 25,000 or so clones, roughly 86% were seen once, and the ten largest hold approximately 6.7%. Sequencing input: PBMCs. The receptors derive from a woman aged 55-69 years with a blood cancer, CMV-positive, and with a related stem cell donor. The conserved cysteine and the conserved F or W are not part of the CDR3 here. The D gene is left open where the match is weak.

TRBJ2-3 | TRBV4-1 | TRBD1 | ASSREDRAPHTQY
TRBJ2-1 | TRBV7-9 | TRBD2 | ASSFGGAGGTLRNEQF
TRBJ2-3 | TRBV2 | . | ASGRTDTQY
TRBJ1-5 | TRBV4-1 | . | ASSQLEGGSGPQH
TRBJ1-1 | TRBV20-1 | . | SARPGTEAF
TRBJ1-1 | TRBV20-1 | . | SAIGGTEAF
TRBJ2-2 | TRBV7-9 | . | ASSLSLRGELF
TRBJ1-2 | TRBV2 | . | ASSPPGSNGYT
TRBJ1-2 | TRBV19 | TRBD1 | ASRPLGQSPFGGYT
TRBJ1-1 | TRBV10-3 | . | AISEGRGNTEAF
TRBJ2-1 | TRBV18 | . | ASSPGRDFYNEQF
TRBJ1-5 | TRBV19 | . | ASKLIRDNGDNQPQH
TRBJ1-2 | TRBV18 | TRBD1 | ASSQGQNYGYT
TRBJ2-5 | TRBV4-1 | TRBD2 | ASSQSGGSGKPETQY